The TCR beta chain described here comes from a study of radiation and T cells in renal cell carcinoma (dated by TCRdb to 2019 to 2021). For context, the study as a whole: Samples were obtained from a clinical trial, in which 15 Gy stereotactic body radiation therapy was delivered to primary renal cell carcinomas and nephrectomy was performed 4 weeks later. TCR beta sequencing covered 50 to 55 samples in total, comprising some 26 tumors and about 27 peripheral blood samples. In the approximately 57 samples combined, 4 million to 5 million unique CDR3 nucleotide sequences were found, encoding about 3 million unique CDR3 amino acid sequences.

The full study reports these points: Because pretreatment tumor biopsies were not available, the baseline intratumoral presence of clonotypes could not be determined. Effects of radiation dose or scheduling on the TCR repertoire could not be addressed with the single-armed trial design. Top tumor clonotypes rose in blood from baseline to 2 weeks post-radiation, then contracted by 4 weeks, suggesting transient expansion of tumor-resident clones. Tracking of blood repertoire dynamics stopped at less than 5 weeks after treatment, with no follow-up past that point.

A remark on this clone: Its antigen remains unidentified. The record has no base qualities; no much larger clone is one base away.

TCR beta libraries were generated from genomic DNA with the immunoSEQ kit, following the manufacturer's recommendations. To prepare the libraries, a first multiplex PCR with proprietary primers was run, followed by a second PCR that added unique barcodes, and a bead cleanup was done after each round. Each sample batch included a kit-provided positive control reaction and a negative control reaction. The final libraries underwent checking on an Agilent 4200 TapeStation D1000 ScreenTape, volumetric pooling, and quantification by qPCR. Sequencing ran on an Illumina NextSeq500 with a MidOutput 150-cycle cartridge, using 156 Read1 and 15 Index1 cycles with kit custom primers. The pooled library was loaded at approximately 1 pM, with a 20% PhiX control spiked in. Concerning the study's data processing: Vendor-processed data were analyzed in R, and a clonotype was defined as all T cells sharing the same CDR3 nucleotide sequence. In the clone abundance analyses, frequencies were normalized to the 10,000 most abundant clones in each sample. Before analysis, public T cell clones were removed, and these numbered fewer than six per sample on average. A difference in abundance of at least 32-fold between compartments was used to define tumor-enriched and baseline blood-enriched clonotypes. A beta-binomial differential abundance model was applied to find clonotypes that expanded or contracted between blood time points. The Baroni-Urbani and Buser coefficient was used to measure tumor-blood repertoire similarity, and groups were compared with two-tailed Wilcoxon tests in R. TCRdb holds this immuneACCESS table with in-frame rearrangements only. Some clones are missing; in checked studies, unresolved V genes explain under half, and the rest has no known cause. V and J calls plus clone size are reproduced from that table; the DNA served to infer D and trimming. This sample holds 90,000 to 95,000 clones; 82% were observed only once. The biggest ten clones account for 5% to 7.5% of the sample.

The sample's time point label, decoded: baseline pretreatment blood. Sample treatment or condition, as interpreted from the label and publication: 15 Gy SBRT to primary tumor, nephrectomy 4 weeks later. To follow tumor-enriched clonotypes, serial peripheral blood was collected from radiation-treated patients at baseline and at 2 weeks and 4 weeks after SBRT. Every patient had renal cell carcinoma of clear cell pathology. Genomic DNA for TCR sequencing was prepared using the QIAamp DNA Blood Mini Kit (Qiagen). Only samples passing all quality control checks were included in the analyses. The CDR3 spans 17 residues, from the cysteine through the phenylalanine. Only the CDR3 part of the read is kept: 51 bases, read in frame from the first base. A distance of 14 bases separates the germline ends of V and J, which lose 1 base and 0 bases respectively. The germline V gene provides CDR1 LGHNA and CDR2 YNFKEQ.

This TCR came from a man aged 60-69 years with renal cell carcinoma. This specimen consisted of blood, obtained from a patient whose treatment included radiotherapy and nephrectomy. Recombination connected TRBV4-2 to TRBJ2-3; perhaps TRBD2 is the D gene, with 6 bases matching. CDR3 region: CASSQGSSGTSTDTQYF. The DNA is TGTGCCAGCAGCCAAGGGTCTTCCGGGACTAGCACAGATACGCAGTATTTT.